The 11 T cell receptor beta chains presented below share a single source sample, sequenced in a study of technical replicates of blood from several donors. The data were produced by immunoSEQ multiplex PCR, yet TCRdb's version contains in-frame clones alone and is incomplete. Of around 75,000 clones in the sample, around nine tenths were seen once. The sequencing input was T cells isolated from PBMCs. Every receptor here comes from a human donor in good health.

This clone occurred once. V usage is TRBV4-2 and J usage is TRBJ2-3, with D uncertain. This CDR3 spans 13 amino acids. The germline gives CDR1 LGHNA, CDR2 YNFKEQ. V gave up 7 bases and J gave up 1 base, with 9 bases separating them. The CDR3 protein is CASTLGRTDTQYF. The CDR3 DNA is TGTGCCAGCACCCTGGGCCGCACAGATACGCAGTATTTT.

The chain carries TRBV7-3 and TRBJ2-2; maybe TRBD2 (6 bases). This CDR3 comprises 16 residues. The germline CDR1 and CDR2 sequences are SGHTA and FQGTGA. V was clipped by 1 base and J by 4 bases, with 13 bases between them. The CDR3 DNA follows: TGTGCCAGCAGCTTAAATCCCAGCGGGCTCACCGGGGAGCTGTTTTTT. Its translation: CASSLNPSGLTGELFF.

The DNA for the CDR3 is TGTGCCAGCATGGGGACTAGCGGGCCGCACTTTATCTACAATGAGCAGTTCTTC. It specifies CASMGTSGPHFIYNEQFF. This sequence joins TRBV2 and TRBJ2-1, with 12 bases that match TRBD2. Germline CDR1 is SNHLY and CDR2 is FYNNEI. The V and J ends lost 7 bases and 3 bases, in that order; junction bases with no gene match: 13. The CDR3 length is 18 residues.

The gene calls are TRBV18 and TRBJ2-2; D unclear. V was trimmed by 1 base and J by 5 bases, leaving 11 bases between them. Germline-derived CDR1 and CDR2 are KGHSH and LQKENI. The CDR3 runs 15 residues. CDR3 DNA sequence: TGTGCCAGCTCACCACTATCGGCCGGGACCGGGGAGCTGTTTTTT. It yields the protein CASSPLSAGTGELFF.

The chain couples TRBV7-2 to TRBJ2-2, with D possibly matching TRBD2 (5 bases). CDR1 and CDR2 (germline): SGHTA, FQGNSA. The CDR3 extends over 14 amino acids. V lost 6 bases to trimming and J lost 7 bases, with 15 bases between them. The CDR3 region is CASSQPRGVGELFF. The CDR3 bases are TGTGCCAGCAGTCAGCCCCGGGGTGTCGGGGAGCTGTTTTTT.

This clone appeared once. This chain connects TRBV6-5 to TRBJ2-5, with 8 bases that match TRBD2. The CDR3 is 15 residues long. The V gene end was trimmed by 0 bases and the J gene end by 3 bases; junction bases not matched to a gene: 3. CDR1 and CDR2 from the germline V gene are MNHEY and SVGAGI. In nucleotides, the CDR3 is TGTGCCAGCAGTTACTCGACGGGAGGGGAAGAGACCCAGTACTTC. Its translation: CASSYSTGGEETQYF.

V is TRBV6-5 and J is TRBJ1-3, with 8 nucleotides matching TRBD1. Germline trimming cut 0 bases from V and 8 bases from J; bases unmatched to any gene: 6. The CDR3 covers 15 residues. Per the germline V gene, CDR1 is MNHEY and CDR2 is SVGAGI. CDR3 nucleotide sequence: TGTGCCAGCAGTTACTCCGCAGGGGGCGCAGACACCATATATTTT. Its translation is CASSYSAGGADTIYF.

This sequence joins TRBV19 and TRBJ2-2, with 9 nucleotides matching TRBD1. V gave up 5 bases and J gave up 6 bases; unmatched junction bases: 4. CDR1 and CDR2 from the germline V gene are LNHDA and SQIVND (reference sequence). CDR3 length equals 14 residues. CDR3 bases: TGTGCCAGTAGTTGGACAGGGGAAGCCGGGGAGCTGTTTTTT. It yields the protein CASSWTGEAGELFF.

This chain joins TRBV5-1 and TRBJ1-2; 7 bases are shared with TRBD1. Germline V CDR1 and CDR2: SGHRS, YFSETQ. V lost 4 bases and J lost 2; bases outside the gene matches: 11. The length of the CDR3 is 16 residues. The CDR3 region is CASSPTTGVGNYGYTF. The CDR3, as DNA: TGCGCCAGCAGCCCGACCACAGGGGTAGGAAACTATGGCTACACCTTC.

This chain uses TRBV4-1 with TRBJ1-6; D possibly corresponds to TRBD1 (6 bases). Germline CDR1 MGHRA, CDR2 YSYEKL. This CDR3 is built from 15 residues. Trimming shortened V by 4 bases and J by 5 bases, and 12 bases separated the two germline ends. Here the CDR3 reads CASSRRDIDNSPLHF. The DNA of the CDR3 is TGCGCCAGCAGCCGCCGGGACATAGATAATTCACCCCTCCACTTT.

The J gene is TRBJ1-4, the V gene TRBV18; weak D call: TRBD1 (5 bases). Trimming took 1 base from V and 8 from J, leaving 8 bases between them. Germline V lookup: CDR1 KGHSH, CDR2 LQKENI. This CDR3 contains 13 residues. The CDR3 loop is CASSPRQGEKLFF. The CDR3 nucleotides are TGTGCCAGCTCACCACGCCAGGGAGAAAAACTGTTTTTT.